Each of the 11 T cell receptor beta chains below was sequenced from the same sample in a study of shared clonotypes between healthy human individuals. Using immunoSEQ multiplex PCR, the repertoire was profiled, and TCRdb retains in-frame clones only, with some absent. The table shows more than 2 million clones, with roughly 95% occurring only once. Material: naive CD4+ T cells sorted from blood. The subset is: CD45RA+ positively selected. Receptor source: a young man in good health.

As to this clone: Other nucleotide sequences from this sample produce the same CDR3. The CDR3 bases are TGCGCCAGCAGCTTGGGAGGGCCTAGCACAGATACGCAGTATTTT. This gives the protein CASSLGGPSTDTQYF. The chain employs TRBV5-1 and TRBJ2-3; possibly TRBD2 for D (5 bases). The CDR3 consists of 15 residues. V lost 0 bases to trimming and J lost 0 bases, with 8 bases between them. Germline loops: CDR1 SGHRS, CDR2 YFSETQ.

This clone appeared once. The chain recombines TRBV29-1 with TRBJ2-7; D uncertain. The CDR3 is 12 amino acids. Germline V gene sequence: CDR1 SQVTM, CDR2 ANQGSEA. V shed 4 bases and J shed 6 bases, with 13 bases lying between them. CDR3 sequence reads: CSVVQMGGEQYF. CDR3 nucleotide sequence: TGCAGCGTTGTACAGATGGGCGGCGAGCAGTACTTC.

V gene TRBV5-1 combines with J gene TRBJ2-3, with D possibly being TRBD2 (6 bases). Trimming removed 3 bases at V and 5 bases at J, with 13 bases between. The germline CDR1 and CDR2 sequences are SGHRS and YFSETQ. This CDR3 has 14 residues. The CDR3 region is CASSSSTSLDTQYF. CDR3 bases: TGCGCCAGCAGCTCGTCGACTAGTTTAGATACGCAGTATTTT.

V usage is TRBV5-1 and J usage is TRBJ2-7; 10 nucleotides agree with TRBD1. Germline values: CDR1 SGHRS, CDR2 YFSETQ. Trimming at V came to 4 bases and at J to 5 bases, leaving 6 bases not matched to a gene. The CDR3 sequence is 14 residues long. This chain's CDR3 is CASSQGQGTHEQYF. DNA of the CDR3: TGCGCCAGCAGCCAGGGACAGGGGACCCACGAGCAGTACTTC.

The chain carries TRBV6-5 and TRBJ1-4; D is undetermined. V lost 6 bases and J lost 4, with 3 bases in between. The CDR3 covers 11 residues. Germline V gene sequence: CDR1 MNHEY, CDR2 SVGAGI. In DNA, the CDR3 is TGTGCCAGCAGGGATAATGAAAAACTGTTTTTT. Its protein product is CASRDNEKLFF.

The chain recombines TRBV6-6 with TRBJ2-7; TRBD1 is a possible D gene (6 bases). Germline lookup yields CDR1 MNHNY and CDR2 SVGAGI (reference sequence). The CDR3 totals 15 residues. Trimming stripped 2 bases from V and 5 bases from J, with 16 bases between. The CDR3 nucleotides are TGTGCCAGCAGTTACCGACAGGCCCTATTTAACGAGCAGTACTTC. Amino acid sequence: CASSYRQALFNEQYF.

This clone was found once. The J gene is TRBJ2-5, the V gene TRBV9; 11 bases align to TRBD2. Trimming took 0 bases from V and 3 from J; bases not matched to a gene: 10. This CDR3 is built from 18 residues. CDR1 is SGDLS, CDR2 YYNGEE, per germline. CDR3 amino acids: CASSVAVAGGPAEETQYF. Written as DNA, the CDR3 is TGTGCCAGCAGCGTAGCGGTAGCGGGAGGGCCGGCTGAAGAGACCCAGTACTTC.

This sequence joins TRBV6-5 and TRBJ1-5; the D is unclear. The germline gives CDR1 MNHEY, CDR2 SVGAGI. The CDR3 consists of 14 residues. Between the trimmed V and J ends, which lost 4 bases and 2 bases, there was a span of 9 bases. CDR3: CASSSVGGNQPQHF. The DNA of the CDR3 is TGTGCCAGCAGTTCCGTCGGGGGCAATCAGCCCCAGCATTTT.

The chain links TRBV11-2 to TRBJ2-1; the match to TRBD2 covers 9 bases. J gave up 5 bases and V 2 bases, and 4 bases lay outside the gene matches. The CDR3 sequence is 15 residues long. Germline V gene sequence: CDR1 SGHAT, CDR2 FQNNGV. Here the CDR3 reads CASSLRLAGNNEQFF. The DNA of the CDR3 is TGTGCCAGCAGCTTAAGGCTAGCGGGGAACAATGAGCAGTTCTTC.

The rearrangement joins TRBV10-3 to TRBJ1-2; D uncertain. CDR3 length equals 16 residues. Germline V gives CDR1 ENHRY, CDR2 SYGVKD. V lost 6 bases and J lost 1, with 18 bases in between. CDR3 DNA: TGTGCCATCAGCGAAGCCGCCAGGTCGATTAACTATGGCTACACCTTC. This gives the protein CAISEAARSINYGYTF.

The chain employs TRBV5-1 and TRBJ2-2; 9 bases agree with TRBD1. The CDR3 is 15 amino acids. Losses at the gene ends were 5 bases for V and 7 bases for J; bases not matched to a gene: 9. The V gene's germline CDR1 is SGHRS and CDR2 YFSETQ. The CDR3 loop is CASRPTGGSNGELFF. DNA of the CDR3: TGCGCCAGCAGGCCGACAGGGGGATCGAACGGGGAGCTGTTTTTT.